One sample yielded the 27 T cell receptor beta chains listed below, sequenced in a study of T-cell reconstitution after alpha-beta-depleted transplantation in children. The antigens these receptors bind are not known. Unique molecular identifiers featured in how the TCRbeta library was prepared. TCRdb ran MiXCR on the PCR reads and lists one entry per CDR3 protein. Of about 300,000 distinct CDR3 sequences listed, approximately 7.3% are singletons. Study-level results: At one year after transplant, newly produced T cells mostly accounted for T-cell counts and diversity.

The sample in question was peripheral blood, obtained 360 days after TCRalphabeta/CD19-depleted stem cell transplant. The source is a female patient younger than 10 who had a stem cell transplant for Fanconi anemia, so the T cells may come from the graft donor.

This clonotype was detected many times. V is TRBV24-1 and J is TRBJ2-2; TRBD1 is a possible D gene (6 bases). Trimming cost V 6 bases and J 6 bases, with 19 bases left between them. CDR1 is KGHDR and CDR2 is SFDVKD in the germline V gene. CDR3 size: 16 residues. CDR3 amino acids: CATSPRPQGRAGELFF. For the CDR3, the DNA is TGTGCCACCAGTCCCCGGCCTCAGGGGAGAGCCGGGGAGCTGTTTTTT.

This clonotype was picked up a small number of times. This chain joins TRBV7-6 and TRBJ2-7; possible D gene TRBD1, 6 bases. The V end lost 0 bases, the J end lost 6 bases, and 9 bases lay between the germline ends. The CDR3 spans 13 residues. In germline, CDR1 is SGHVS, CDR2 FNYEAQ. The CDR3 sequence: CASSLALGAEQYF. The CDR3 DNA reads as TGTGCCAGCAGCTTAGCGCTGGGGGCCGAGCAGTACTTC.

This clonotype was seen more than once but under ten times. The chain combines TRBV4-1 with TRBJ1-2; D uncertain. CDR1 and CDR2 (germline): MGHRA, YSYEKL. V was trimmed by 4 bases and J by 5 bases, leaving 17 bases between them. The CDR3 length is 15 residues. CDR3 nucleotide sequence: TGCGCCAGCAGCCCCCAACCGTCTGGGCTTTATGGCTACACCTTC. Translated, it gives CASSPQPSGLYGYTF.

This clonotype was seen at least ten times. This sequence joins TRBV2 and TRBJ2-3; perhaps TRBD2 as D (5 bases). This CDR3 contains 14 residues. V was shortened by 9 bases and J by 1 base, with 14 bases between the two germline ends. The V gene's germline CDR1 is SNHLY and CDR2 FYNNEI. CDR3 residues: CARNHLAGTDTQYF. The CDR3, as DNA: TGTGCCAGGAACCATCTAGCCGGCACAGATACGCAGTATTTT.

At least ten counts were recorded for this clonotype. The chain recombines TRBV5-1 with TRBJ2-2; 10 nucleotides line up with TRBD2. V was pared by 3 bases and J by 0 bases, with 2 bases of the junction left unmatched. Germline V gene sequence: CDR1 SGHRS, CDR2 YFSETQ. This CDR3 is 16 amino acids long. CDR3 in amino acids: CASSYGLAANTGELFF. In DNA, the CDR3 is TGCGCCAGCAGCTATGGACTAGCGGCGAACACCGGGGAGCTGTTTTTT.

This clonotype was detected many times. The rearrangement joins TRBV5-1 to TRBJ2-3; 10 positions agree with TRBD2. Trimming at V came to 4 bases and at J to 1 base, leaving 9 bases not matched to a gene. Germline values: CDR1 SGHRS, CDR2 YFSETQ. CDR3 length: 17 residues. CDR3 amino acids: CASSPIAGTSGTDTQYF. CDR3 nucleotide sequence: TGCGCCAGCAGCCCGATAGCCGGGACTAGCGGCACAGATACGCAGTATTTT.

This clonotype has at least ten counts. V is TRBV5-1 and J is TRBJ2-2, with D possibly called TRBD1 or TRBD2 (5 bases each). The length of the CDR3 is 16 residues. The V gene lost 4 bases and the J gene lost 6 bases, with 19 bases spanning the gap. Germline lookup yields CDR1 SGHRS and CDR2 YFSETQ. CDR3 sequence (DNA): TGCGCCAGCAGCCCCCAGGGAGTATATGTACCCGGGGAGCTGTTTTTT. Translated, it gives CASSPQGVYVPGELFF.

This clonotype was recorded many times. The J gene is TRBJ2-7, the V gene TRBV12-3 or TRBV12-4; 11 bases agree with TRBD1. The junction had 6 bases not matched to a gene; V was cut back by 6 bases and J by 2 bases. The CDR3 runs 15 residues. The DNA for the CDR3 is TGTGCCAGCAGCCCTAGGGGACAGGGGGCCTACGAGCAGTACTTC. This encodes CASSPRGQGAYEQYF.

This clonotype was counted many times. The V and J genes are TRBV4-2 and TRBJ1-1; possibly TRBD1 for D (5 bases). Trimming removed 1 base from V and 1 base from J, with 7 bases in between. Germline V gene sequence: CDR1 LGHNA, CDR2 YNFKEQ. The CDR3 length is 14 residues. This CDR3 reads CASSQAGGNTEAFF. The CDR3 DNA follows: TGTGCCAGCAGCCAAGCGGGGGGGAACACTGAAGCTTTCTTT.

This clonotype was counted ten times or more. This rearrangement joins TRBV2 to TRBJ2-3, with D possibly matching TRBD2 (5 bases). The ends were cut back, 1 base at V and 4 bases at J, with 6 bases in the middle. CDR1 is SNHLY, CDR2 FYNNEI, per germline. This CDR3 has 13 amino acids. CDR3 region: CASSEVGADTQYF. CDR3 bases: TGTGCCAGCAGTGAAGTCGGGGCAGATACGCAGTATTTT.

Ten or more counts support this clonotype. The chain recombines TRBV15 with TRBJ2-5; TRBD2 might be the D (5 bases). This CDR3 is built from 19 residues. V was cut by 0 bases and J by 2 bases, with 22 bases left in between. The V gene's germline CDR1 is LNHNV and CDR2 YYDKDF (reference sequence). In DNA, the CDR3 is TGTGCCACCAGCAGAGATGGAAATGGGTGGAGGCCCCCTCAAGAGACCCAGTACTTC. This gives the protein CATSRDGNGWRPPQETQYF.

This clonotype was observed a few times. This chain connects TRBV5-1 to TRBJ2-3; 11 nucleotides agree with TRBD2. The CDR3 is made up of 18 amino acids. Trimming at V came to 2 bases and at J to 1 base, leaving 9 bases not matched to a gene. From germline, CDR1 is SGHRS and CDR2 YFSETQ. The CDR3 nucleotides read TGCGCCAGCAGCTTAGGGAGACTAGCGGGGAGAGGCACAGATACGCAGTATTTT. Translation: CASSLGRLAGRGTDTQYF.

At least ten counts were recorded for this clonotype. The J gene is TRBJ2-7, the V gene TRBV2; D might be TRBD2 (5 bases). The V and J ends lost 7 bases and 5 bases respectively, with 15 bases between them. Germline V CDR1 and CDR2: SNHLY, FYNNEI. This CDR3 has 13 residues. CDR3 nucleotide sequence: TGTGCCAGCACGAGGGTCCTAGGTAACGAGCAGTACTTC. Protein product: CASTRVLGNEQYF.

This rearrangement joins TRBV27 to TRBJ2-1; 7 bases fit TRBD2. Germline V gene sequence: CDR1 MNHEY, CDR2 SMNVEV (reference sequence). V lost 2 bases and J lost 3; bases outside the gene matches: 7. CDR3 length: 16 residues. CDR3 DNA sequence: TGTGCCAGCAGTTTAGTTCCGGGGGGAAACTACAATGAGCAGTTCTTC. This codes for CASSLVPGGNYNEQFF.

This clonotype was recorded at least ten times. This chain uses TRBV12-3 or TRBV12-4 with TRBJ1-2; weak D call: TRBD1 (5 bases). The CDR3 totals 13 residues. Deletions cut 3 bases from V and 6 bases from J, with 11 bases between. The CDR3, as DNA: TGTGCCAGCAGTTTGGGGGGGGGAGATGGCTACACCTTC. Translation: CASSLGGGDGYTF.

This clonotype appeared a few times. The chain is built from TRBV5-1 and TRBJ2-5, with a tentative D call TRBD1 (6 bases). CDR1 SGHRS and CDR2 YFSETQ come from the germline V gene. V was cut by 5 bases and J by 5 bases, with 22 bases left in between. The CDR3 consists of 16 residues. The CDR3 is CASSPMGHTTWETQYF. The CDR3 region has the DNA TGCGCCAGCAGTCCCATGGGACATACAACTTGGGAGACCCAGTACTTC.

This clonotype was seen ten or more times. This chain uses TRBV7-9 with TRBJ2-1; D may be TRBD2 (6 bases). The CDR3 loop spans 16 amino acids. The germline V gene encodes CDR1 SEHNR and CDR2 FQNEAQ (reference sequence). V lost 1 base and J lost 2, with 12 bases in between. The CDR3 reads CASSLDPRLAYNEQFF. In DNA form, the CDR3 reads TGTGCCAGCAGCTTAGATCCCCGACTAGCCTACAATGAGCAGTTCTTC.

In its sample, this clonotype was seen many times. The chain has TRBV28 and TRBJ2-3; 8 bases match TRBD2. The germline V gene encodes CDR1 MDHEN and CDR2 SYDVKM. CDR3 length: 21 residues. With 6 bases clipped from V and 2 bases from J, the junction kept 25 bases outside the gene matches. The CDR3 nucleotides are TGTGCCAGCAGGGTAGGGAGACATAGCGGGAAGTCAATTGGGTTCACAGATACGCAGTATTTT. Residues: CASRVGRHSGKSIGFTDTQYF.

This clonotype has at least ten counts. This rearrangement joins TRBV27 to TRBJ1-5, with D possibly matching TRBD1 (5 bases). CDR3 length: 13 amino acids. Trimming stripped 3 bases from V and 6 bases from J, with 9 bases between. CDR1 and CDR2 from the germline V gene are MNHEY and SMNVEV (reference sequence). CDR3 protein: CASSLGQLQPQHF. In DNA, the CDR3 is TGTGCCAGCAGTTTGGGGCAGCTTCAGCCCCAGCATTTT.

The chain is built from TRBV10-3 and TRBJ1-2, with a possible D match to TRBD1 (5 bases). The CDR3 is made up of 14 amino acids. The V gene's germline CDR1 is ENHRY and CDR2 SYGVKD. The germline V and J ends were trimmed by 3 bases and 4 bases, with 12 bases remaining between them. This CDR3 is CAISDRTGTYGYTF. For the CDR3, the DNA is TGTGCCATCAGTGATCGTACAGGCACCTATGGCTACACCTTC.

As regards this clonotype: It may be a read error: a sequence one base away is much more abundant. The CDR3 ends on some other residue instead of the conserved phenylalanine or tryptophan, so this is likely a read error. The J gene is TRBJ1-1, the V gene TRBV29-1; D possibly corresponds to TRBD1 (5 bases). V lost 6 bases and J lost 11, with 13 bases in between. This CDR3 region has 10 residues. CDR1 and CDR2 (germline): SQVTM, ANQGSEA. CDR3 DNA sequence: TGCAGCGTAAAGGACATAAGCGCTTTCTGT. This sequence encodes CSVKDISAFC.

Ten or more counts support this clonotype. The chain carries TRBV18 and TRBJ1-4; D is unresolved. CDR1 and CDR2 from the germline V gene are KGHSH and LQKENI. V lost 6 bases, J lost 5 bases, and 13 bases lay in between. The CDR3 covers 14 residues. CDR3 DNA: TGTGCCAGCTCCCAGCTCCGTGAAAATGAAAAACTGTTTTTT. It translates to CASSQLRENEKLFF.

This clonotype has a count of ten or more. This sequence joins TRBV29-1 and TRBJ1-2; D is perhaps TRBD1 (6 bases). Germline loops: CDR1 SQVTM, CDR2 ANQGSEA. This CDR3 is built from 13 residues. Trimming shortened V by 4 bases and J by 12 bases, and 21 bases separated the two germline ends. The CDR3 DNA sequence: TGCAGCGTTGCTGGGATTTATACAGGGAACCACACCTTC. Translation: CSVAGIYTGNHTF.

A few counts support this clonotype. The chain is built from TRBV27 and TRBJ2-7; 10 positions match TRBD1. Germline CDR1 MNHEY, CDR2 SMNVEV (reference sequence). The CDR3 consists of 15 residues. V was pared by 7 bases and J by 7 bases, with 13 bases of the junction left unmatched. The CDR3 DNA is TGTGCCAGCAAGGCCGGGACAGGGGCTCCCTTTGAGCAGTACTTC. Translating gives CASKAGTGAPFEQYF.

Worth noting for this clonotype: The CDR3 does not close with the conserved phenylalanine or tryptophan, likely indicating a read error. CDR3 sequence (DNA): TGTGCCAGCAGCTTAGATTTGTGGGTCTTCTCAGGCACTGAAGCTTTCTGT. Its protein is CASSLDLWVFSGTEAFC. This sequence joins TRBV11-2 and TRBJ1-1; D gene unclear. V gave up 0 bases and J gave up 4 bases, with 18 bases separating them. The germline V gene encodes CDR1 SGHAT and CDR2 FQNNGV. CDR3 length equals 17 residues.

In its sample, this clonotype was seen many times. The CDR3 reads CASRGTGDGEAFF. CDR3 in DNA: TGTGCCAGCAGAGGGACAGGGGACGGTGAAGCTTTCTTT. J is TRBJ1-1 and V is TRBV6-1; the match to TRBD1 covers 10 bases. This CDR3 has 13 residues. V lost 6 bases to trimming and J lost 7 bases; unmatched junction nucleotides: 5. Germline assignment: CDR1 MNHNS and CDR2 SASEGT.

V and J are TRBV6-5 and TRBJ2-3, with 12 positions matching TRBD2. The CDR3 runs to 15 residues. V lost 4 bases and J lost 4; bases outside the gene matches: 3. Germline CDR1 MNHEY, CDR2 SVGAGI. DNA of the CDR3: TGTGCCAGCAGTTCAACTAGCGGGGGGCCAGATACGCAGTATTTT. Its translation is CASSSTSGGPDTQYF.